This T cell receptor (beta chain) stems from a study of T cells expressing NK-cell markers. In the study overall: According to the study, TCR beta repertoires originated from sorted CD3+CD56+NKG2C+, CD3+CD56+NKG2C- and CD3+CD56-NKG2C+ T cells. One of the eight sequenced donors was seronegative, whereas the other seven were HCMV-seropositive.

The CDR3 has 14 residues. Worth noting for this clonotype: Its antigen remains unknown.

Study findings and constraints: In a group of roughly 6 donors, dominant NKG2C+ clonotypes represented roughly 1.0-7.0% of CD8+ T cells.

TCRdb re-called the 5' RACE reads; every CDR3 protein appears as one record, without DNA. The ten top clones account for roughly 4.2%, within a sample of 300,000 or so distinct CDR3 sequences. The V call is TRBV12-3 or TRBV12-4, the J call TRBJ2-1; TCRdb indicates TRBD2, and absent DNA this call remains unverified. The clonotype comes from a woman between 18 and 70 years old in good health. What was sequenced was blood T cells: a sorted CD56 or NKG2C T cell subset, CD4+ or CD8+ T cells, or bulk PBMC T cells (not recorded which). Here the CDR3 reads CASGWTSDTNEQFF.